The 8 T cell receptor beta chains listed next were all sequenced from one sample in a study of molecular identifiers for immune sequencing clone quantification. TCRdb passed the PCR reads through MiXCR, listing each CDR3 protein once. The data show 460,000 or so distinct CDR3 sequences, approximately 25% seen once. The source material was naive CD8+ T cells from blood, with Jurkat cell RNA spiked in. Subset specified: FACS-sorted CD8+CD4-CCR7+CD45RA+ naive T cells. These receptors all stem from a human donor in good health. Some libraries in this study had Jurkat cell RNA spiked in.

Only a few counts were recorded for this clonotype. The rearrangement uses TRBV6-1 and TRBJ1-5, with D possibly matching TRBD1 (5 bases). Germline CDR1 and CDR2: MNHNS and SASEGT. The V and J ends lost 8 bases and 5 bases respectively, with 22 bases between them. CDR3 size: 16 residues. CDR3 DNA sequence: TGTGCCAGCTACCCGTGGGCGGACGGGGCCCATCAGCCCCAGCATTTT. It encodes CASYPWADGAHQPQHF.

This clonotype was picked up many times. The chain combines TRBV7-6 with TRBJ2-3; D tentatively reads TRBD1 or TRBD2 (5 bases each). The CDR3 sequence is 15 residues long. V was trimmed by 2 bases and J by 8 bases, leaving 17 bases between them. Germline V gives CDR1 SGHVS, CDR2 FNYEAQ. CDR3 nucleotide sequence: TGTGCCAGCAGCTTAAACACCCTGGGACGGGTTACGCAGTATTTT. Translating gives CASSLNTLGRVTQYF.

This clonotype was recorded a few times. This CDR3 is CASSYSTSRVDEQFF. As DNA, the CDR3 is TGTGCCAGCAGTTACTCGACCTCGCGGGTCGATGAGCAGTTCTTC. The chain carries TRBV6-5 and TRBJ2-1; perhaps TRBD2 as D (5 bases). Trimming stripped 0 bases from V and 8 bases from J, with 14 bases between. The CDR3 has 15 residues. Germline CDR1 reads MNHEY; CDR2 reads SVGAGI.

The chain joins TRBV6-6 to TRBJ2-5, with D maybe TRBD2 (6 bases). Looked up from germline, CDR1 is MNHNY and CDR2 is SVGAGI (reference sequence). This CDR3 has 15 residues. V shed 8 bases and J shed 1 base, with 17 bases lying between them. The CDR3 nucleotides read TGTGCCAGCGATGATAGCGGACGGCCCCAAGAGACCCAGTACTTC. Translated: CASDDSGRPQETQYF.

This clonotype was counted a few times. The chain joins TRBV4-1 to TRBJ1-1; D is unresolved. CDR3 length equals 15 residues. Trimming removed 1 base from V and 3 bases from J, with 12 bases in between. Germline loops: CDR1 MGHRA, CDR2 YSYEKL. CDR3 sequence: CASSQGWRGDTEAFF. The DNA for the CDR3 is TGCGCCAGCAGCCAAGGGTGGCGGGGAGACACTGAAGCTTTCTTT.

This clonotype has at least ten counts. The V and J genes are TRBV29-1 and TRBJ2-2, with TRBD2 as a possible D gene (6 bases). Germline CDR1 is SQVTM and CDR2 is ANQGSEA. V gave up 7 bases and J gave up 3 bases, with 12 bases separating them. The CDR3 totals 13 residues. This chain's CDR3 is CSARGIDTGELFF. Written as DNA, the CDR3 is TGCAGCGCACGGGGGATTGACACCGGGGAGCTGTTTTTT.

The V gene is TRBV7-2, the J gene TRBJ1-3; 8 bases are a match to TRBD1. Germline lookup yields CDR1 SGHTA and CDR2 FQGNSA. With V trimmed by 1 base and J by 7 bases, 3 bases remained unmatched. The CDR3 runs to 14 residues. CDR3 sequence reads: CASSLGQGANTIYF. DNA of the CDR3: TGTGCCAGCAGCTTAGGGCAGGGGGCGAACACCATATATTTT.

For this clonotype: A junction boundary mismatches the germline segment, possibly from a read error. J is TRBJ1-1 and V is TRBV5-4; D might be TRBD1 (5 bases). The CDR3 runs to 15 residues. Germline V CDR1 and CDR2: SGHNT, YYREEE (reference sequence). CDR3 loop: CASSLDPGAGTEAFF. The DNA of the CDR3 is TGTGCCAGCAGTTTGGACCCCGGGGCAGGAACTGAAGCTTTCTTT.